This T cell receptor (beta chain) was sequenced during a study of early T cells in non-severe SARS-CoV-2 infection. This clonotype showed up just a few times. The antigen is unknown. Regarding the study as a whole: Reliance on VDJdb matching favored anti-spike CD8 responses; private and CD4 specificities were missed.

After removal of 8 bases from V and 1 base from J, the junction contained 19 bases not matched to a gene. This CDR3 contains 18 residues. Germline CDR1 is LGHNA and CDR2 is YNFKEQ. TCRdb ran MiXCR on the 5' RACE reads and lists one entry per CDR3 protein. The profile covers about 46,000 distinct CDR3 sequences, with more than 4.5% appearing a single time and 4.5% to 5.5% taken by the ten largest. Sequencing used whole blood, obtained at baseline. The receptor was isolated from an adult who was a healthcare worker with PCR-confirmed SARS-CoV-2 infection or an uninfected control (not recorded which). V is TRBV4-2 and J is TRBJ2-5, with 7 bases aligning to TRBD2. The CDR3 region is CASSKRREGRDLQETQYF. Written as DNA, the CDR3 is TGTGCCAGCTCAAAGAGGAGGGAGGGACGCGACCTCCAAGAGACCCAGTACTTC.